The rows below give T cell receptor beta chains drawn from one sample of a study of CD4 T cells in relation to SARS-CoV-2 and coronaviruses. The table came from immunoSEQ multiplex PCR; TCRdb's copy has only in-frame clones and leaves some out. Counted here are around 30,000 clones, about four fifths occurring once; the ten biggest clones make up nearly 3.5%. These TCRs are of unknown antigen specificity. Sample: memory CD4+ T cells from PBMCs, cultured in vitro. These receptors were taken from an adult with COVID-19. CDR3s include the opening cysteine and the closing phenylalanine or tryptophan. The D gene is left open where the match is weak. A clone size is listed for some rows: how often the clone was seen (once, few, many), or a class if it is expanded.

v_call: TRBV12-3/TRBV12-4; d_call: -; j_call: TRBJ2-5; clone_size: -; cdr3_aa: CASSSLAQETQYF; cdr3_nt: TGTGCCAGCAGTTCGCTAGCCCAAGAGACCCAGTACTTC
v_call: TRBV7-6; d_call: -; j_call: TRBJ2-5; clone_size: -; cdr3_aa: CASSLLAGRRNQETQYF; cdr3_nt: TGTGCCAGCAGCTTACTGGCAGGAAGACGGAACCAAGAGACCCAGTACTTC
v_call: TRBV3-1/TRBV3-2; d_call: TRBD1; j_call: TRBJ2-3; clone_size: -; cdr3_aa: CASSHGTGKTDTQYF; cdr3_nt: TGTGCCAGCAGTCACGGGACAGGCAAAACAGATACGCAGTATTTT
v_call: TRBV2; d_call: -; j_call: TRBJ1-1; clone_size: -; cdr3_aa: CASRRTANTEAFF; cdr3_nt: TGTGCCAGCAGAAGGACGGCGAACACTGAAGCTTTCTTT
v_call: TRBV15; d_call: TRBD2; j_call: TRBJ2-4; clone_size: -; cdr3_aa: CATSSPQGHSGKLAKNIQYF; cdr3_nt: TGTGCCACCAGCAGCCCCCAGGGACATAGCGGGAAGCTAGCCAAAAACATTCAGTACTTC
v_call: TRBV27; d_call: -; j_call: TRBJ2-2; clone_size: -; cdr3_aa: CASSLSPVGELFF; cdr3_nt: TGTGCCAGCAGTTTATCCCCAGTAGGGGAGCTGTTTTTT
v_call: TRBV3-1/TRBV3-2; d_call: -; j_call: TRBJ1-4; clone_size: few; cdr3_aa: CASSQVVDSEKLFF; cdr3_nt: TGTGCCAGCAGCCAAGTGGTGGACAGTGAAAAACTGTTTTTT
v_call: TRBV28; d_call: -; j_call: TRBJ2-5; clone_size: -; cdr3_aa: CASSFGGTVTRETQYF; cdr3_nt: TGTGCCAGCAGTTTTGGGGGGACGGTGACTAGGGAGACCCAGTACTTC
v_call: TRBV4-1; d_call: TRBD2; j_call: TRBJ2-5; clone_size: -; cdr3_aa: CASSQPTLAGKQETQYF; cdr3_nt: TGCGCCAGCAGCCAACCAACGTTAGCGGGGAAGCAAGAGACCCAGTACTTC
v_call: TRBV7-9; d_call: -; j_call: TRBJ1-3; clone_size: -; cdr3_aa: CASSLGAGSGNTIYF; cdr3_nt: TGTGCCAGCAGCTTAGGAGCAGGCTCTGGAAACACCATATATTTT
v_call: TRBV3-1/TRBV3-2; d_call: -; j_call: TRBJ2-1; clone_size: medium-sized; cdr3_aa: CASSQEVSGNEQFF; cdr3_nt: TGTGCCAGCAGCCAAGAAGTGTCGGGTAATGAGCAGTTCTTC
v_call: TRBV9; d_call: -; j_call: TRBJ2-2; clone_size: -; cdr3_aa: CASSVRGVSARLFF; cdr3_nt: TGTGCCAGCAGCGTAAGGGGCGTGTCGGCGCGGCTGTTTTTT
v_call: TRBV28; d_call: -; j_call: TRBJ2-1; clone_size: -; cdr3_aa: CASSPQQGGTYNEQFF; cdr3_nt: TGTGCCAGCAGCCCACAACAGGGGGGGACCTACAATGAGCAGTTCTTC
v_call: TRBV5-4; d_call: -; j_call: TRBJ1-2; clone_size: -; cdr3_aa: CASSSGQYSYGYTF; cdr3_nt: TGTGCCAGCAGCTCAGGACAGTATTCGTATGGCTACACCTTC
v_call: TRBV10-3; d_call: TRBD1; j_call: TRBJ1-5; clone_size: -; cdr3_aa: CAISESGGDSQPQHF; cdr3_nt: TGTGCCATCAGTGAGTCAGGAGGGGACAGTCAGCCCCAGCATTTT
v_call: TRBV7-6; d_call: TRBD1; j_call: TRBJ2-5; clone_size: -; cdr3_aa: CASSLDWDRGSETQYF; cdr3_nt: TGTGCCAGCAGCTTAGATTGGGACAGGGGTTCGGAGACCCAGTACTTC
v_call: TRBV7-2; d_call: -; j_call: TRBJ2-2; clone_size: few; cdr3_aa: CASRHGRRGANTGELFF; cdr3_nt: TGTGCCAGCAGGCACGGTAGGCGGGGCGCGAACACCGGGGAGCTGTTTTTT